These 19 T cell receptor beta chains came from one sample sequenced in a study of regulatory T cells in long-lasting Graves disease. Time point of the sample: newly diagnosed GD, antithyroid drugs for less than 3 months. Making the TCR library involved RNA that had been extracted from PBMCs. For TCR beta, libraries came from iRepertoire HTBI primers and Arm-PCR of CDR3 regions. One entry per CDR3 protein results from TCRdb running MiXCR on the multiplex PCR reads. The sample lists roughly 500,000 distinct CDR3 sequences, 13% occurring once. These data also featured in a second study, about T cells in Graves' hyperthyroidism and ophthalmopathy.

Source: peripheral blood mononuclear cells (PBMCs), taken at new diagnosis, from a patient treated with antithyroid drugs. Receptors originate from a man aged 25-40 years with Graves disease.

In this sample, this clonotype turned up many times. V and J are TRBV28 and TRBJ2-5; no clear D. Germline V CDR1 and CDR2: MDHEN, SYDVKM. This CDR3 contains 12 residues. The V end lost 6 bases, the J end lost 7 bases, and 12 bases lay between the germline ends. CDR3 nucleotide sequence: TGTGCCAGCAGATCCGGAGTTTTGACCCAGTACTTC. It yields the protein CASRSGVLTQYF. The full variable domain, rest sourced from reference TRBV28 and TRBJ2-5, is DVKVTQSSRYLVKRTGEKVFLECVQDMDHENMFWYRQDPGLGLRLIYFSYDVKMKEKGDIPEGYSVSREKKERFSLILESASTNQTSMYLCASRSGVLTQYFGPGTRLLVL.

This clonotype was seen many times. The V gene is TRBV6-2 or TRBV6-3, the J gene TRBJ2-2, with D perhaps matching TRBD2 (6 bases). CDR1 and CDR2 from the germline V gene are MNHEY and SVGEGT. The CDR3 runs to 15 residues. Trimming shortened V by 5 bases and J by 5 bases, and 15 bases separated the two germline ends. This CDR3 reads CASSELSGFTGELFF. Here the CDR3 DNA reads TGTGCCAGCAGTGAACTTAGCGGATTTACCGGGGAGCTGTTTTTT.

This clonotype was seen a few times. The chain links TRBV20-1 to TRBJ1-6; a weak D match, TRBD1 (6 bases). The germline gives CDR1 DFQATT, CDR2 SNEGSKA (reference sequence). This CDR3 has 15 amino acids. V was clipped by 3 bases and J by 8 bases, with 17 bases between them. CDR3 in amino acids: CSARNTGTLDSPLHF. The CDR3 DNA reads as TGCAGTGCTAGGAATACCGGGACACTGGATTCACCCCTCCACTTT.

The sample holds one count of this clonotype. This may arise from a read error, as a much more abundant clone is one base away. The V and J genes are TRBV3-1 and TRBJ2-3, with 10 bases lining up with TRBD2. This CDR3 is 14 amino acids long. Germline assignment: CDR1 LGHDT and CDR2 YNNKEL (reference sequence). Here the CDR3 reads CVSSPDLAGARPYF. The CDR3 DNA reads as TGTGTCAGCAGCCCCGACCTAGCGGGAGCTCGGCCGTATTTT.

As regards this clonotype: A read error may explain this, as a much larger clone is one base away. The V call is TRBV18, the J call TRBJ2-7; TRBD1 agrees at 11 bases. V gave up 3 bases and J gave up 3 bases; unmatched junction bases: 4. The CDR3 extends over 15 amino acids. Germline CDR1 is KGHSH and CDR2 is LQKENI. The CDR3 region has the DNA TGTGCCAGCTCACCCCCGGGACAGGGGGGCTACGAGCAGTACTTC. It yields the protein CASSPPGQGGYEQYF.

The CDR3 sequence is CASSPYLAKDHGYTF. The CDR3 DNA reads TGTGCCAGCTCACCATATCTCGCTAAGGACCATGGCTACACCTTC. This chain links TRBV18 with TRBJ1-2; the D is unclear. Trimming removed 2 bases from V and 6 bases from J, with 16 bases in between. From germline, CDR1 is KGHSH and CDR2 LQKENI. The CDR3 sequence is 15 residues long.

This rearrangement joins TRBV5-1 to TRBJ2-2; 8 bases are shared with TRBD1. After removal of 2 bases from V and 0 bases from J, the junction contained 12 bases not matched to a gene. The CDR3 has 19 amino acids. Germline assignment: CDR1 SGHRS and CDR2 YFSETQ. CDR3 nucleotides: TGCGCCAGCAGCTTTTCCCTGAGCAGGGGGCGATCGAACACCGGGGAGCTGTTTTTT. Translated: CASSFSLSRGRSNTGELFF. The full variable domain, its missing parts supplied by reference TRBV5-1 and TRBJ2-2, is KAGVTQTPRYLIKTRGQQVTLSCSPISGHRSVSWYQQTPGQGLQFLFEYFSETQRNKGNFPGRFSGRQFSNSRSEMNVSTLELGDSALYLCASSFSLSRGRSNTGELFFGEGSRLTVL.

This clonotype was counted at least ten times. CDR3: CASSATGNGDTQYF. The CDR3, as DNA: TGTGCCAGCTCAGCCACAGGGAATGGAGATACGCAGTATTTT. The chain uses TRBV18 and TRBJ2-3; D perhaps matches TRBD1 (6 bases). CDR1 is KGHSH and CDR2 is LQKENI in the germline V gene. CDR3 length: 14 residues. V lost 5 bases and J 5 bases, leaving 14 bases between the germline ends. The full variable domain, with the rest looked up from reference TRBV18 and TRBJ2-3, is NAGVMQNPRHLVRRRGQEARLRCSPMKGHSHVYWYRQLPEEGLKFMVYLQKENIIDESGMPKERFSAEFPKEGPSILRIQQVVRGDSAAYFCASSATGNGDTQYFGPGTRLTVL.

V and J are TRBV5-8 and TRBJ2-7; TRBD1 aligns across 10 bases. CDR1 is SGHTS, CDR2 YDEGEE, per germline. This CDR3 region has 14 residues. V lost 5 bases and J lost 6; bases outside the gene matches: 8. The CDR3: CASRKTGGKVEQYF. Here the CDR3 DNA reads TGTGCCAGCAGAAAGACAGGGGGCAAGGTCGAGCAGTACTTC.

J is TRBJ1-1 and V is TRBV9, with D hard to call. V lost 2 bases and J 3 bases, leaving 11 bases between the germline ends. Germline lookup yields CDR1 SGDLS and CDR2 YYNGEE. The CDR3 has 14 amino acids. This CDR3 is CASSVYGEDTEAFF. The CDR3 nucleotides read TGTGCCAGCAGCGTCTACGGGGAGGACACTGAAGCTTTCTTT. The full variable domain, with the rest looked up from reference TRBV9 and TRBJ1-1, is DSGVTQTPKHLITATGQRVTLRCSPRSGDLSVYWYQQSLDQGLQFLIQYYNGEERAKGNILERFSAQQFPDLHSELNLSSLELGDSALYFCASSVYGEDTEAFFGQGTRLTVV.

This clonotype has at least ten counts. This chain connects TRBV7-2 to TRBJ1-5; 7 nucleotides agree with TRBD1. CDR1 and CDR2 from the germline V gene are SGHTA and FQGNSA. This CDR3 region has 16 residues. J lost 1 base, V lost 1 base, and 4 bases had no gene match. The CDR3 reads CASSLVGGFSNQPQHF. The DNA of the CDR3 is TGTGCCAGCAGCTTAGTAGGGGGCTTCAGCAATCAGCCCCAGCATTTT.

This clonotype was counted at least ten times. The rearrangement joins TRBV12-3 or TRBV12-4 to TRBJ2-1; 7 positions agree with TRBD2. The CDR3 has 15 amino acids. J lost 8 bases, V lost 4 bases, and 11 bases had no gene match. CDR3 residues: CASSSGTTLSDEQFF. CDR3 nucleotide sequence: TGTGCCAGCAGTTCCGGGACTACCTTAAGCGATGAGCAGTTCTTC.

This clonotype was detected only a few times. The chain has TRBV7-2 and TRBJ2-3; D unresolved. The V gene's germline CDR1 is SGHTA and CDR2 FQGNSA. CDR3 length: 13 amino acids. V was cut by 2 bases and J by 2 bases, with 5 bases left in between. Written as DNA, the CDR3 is TGTGCCAGCAGCTTATTCATCACAGATACGCAGTATTTT. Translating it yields CASSLFITDTQYF.

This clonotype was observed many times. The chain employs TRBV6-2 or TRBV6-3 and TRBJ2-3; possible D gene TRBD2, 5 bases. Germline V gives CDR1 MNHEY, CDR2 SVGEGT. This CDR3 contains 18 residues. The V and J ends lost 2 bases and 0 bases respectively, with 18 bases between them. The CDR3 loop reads CASSYPNWGVTSTDTQYF. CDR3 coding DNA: TGTGCCAGCAGTTACCCCAACTGGGGAGTTACTAGCACAGATACGCAGTATTTT.

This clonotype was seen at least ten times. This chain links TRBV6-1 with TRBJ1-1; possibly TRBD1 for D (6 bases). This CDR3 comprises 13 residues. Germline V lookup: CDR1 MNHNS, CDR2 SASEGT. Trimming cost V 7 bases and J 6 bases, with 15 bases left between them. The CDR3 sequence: CASKLGGGPEAFF. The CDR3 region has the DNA TGTGCCAGCAAATTGGGTGGGGGGCCTGAAGCTTTCTTT.

CDR3 amino acids: CASSAIGQANTEAFF. The CDR3, as DNA: TGTGCCAGCAGTGCGATCGGACAGGCGAACACTGAAGCTTTCTTT. This rearrangement joins TRBV25-1 to TRBJ1-1; 7 bases align to TRBD1. The CDR3 length is 15 residues. The junction had 6 bases not matched to a gene; V was cut back by 4 bases and J by 1 base. Germline assignment: CDR1 MGHDK and CDR2 SYGVNS.

CDR3 amino acids: CASSHQGLNQPQHF. CDR3 sequence (DNA): TGCGCCAGCAGCCACCAAGGTCTCAATCAGCCCCAGCATTTT. The chain recombines TRBV4-1 with TRBJ1-5; unclear D gene. From germline, CDR1 is MGHRA and CDR2 YSYEKL. V dropped 3 bases and J dropped 3 bases, with 9 bases sitting between them. The CDR3 is 14 amino acids.

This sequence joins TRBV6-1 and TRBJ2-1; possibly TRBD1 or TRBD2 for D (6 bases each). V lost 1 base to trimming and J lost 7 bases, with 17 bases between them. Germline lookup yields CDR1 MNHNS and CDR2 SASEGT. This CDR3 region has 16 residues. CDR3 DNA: TGTGCCAGCAGTGAAGTAGAGGGGGGCGCGGGGAATGAGCAGTTCTTC. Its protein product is CASSEVEGGAGNEQFF.

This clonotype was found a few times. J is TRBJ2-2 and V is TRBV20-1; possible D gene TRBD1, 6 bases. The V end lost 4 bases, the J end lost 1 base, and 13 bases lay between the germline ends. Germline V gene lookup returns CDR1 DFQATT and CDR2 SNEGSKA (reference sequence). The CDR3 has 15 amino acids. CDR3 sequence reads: CSATYRVQNTGELFF. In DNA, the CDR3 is TGCAGTGCTACATACAGGGTGCAGAACACCGGGGAGCTGTTTTTT.